This T cell receptor (beta chain) stems from a study of CD8 T cells in ankylosing spondylitis. Points from the study as a whole: Clones tied to disease were said to be significantly enriched in matched ankylosing spondylitis synovial fluid. Relatively scarce in peripheral blood, disease-linked clones were CD8+.

A remark on this clonotype: No antigen is known for it.

After removal of 5 bases from V and 8 bases from J, the junction contained 8 bases not matched to a gene. Per germline, CDR1 LNHDA and CDR2 SQIVND (reference sequence). CDR3 length: 15 residues. In making TCR beta libraries, quantitative 5'-RACE with molecular barcodes was used. MiXCR was run by TCRdb on the 5' RACE reads, yielding one entry per CDR3 protein. This sample has around 340,000 distinct CDR3 sequences, with approximately 14% found just once. The sequencing sample was made of blood, either unsorted or a sorted T cell fraction (not recorded which). This TCR derives from a male donor with ankylosing spondylitis or in good health (not recorded which). The rearrangement links TRBV19 to TRBJ2-4; 11 bases align to TRBD2. The CDR3 sequence is CASSPGTSGGDIQYF. The CDR3 bases are TGTGCCAGTAGTCCCGGGACTAGCGGAGGGGACATTCAGTACTTC. The full variable domain, with the rest looked up from reference TRBV19 and TRBJ2-4, is DGGITQSPKYLFRKEGQNVTLSCEQNLNHDAMYWYRQDPGQGLRLIYYSQIVNDFQKGDIAEGYSVSREKKESFPLTVTSAQKNPTAFYLCASSPGTSGGDIQYFGAGTRLSVL.